Listed here are 31 T cell receptor beta chains from one sample, sequenced in a study of blood T cell repertoires in COVID-19. The table came from immunoSEQ multiplex PCR; TCRdb's copy has only in-frame clones and leaves some out. The sample records around 81,000 clones, approximately 85% being singletons. The specimen was peripheral blood. The receptors come from a man between 65 and 80 years old with acute or convalescent COVID-19.

The chain joins TRBV7-2 to TRBJ2-1; 10 bases map to TRBD2. CDR1 and CDR2 (germline): SGHTA, FQGNSA. After removal of 5 bases from V and 9 bases from J, the junction contained 7 bases not matched to a gene. CDR3 length equals 14 residues. CDR3 sequence: CASSLIAGGGEQFF. In DNA form, the CDR3 reads TGTGCCAGCAGCCTGATAGCGGGGGGAGGTGAGCAGTTCTTC.

This chain connects TRBV7-2 to TRBJ2-2, with D perhaps TRBD1 (5 bases). The CDR3 loop spans 15 amino acids. V lost 5 bases to trimming and J lost 7 bases, with 17 bases between them. Germline CDR1 is SGHTA and CDR2 is FQGNSA. The CDR3: CASSARQGTNGELFF. CDR3 DNA sequence: TGTGCCAGCAGCGCCCGGCAGGGTACGAACGGGGAGCTGTTTTTT.

This clone was seen many times. The V and J genes are TRBV21-1 and TRBJ1-5; the D call of TRBD1 is as the table states it, not checked on the DNA. TRBV21-1 is reported as a pseudogene. The CDR3 has 18 amino acids. CDR3 nucleotide sequence: TGTGCCAGCAGCAAAGGGGGGACAAGGGAACATAGCAATCAGCCCCAGCATTTT. Translation: CASSKGGTREHSNQPQHF.

The rearrangement links TRBV3-1 (or the pseudogene TRBV3-2) to TRBJ2-1; D is possibly TRBD1 (6 bases). Trimming removed 3 bases at V and 7 bases at J, with 10 bases between. The CDR3 has 13 amino acids. Per the germline V gene, CDR1 is LGHDT and CDR2 is YNNKEL (reference sequence). CDR3 protein: CASSHSTGNEQFF. The DNA for the CDR3 is TGTGCCAGCAGCCATTCCACAGGGAATGAGCAGTTCTTC.

The V call is TRBV5-1, the J call TRBJ1-6; no clear D. Trimming shortened V by 1 base and J by 14 bases, and 13 bases separated the two germline ends. This CDR3 region has 13 residues. Germline V CDR1 and CDR2: SGHRS, YFSETQ. The CDR3 sequence is CASSLLGESALHF. The CDR3 coding sequence is TGCGCCAGCAGCTTGCTGGGAGAGTCGGCCCTCCACTTT.

Here the CDR3 reads CATSSGLAVPDTQYF. CDR3 sequence (DNA): TGTGCCACCAGTTCGGGACTAGCGGTCCCAGATACGCAGTATTTT. This chain links TRBV24-1 with TRBJ2-3; TRBD2 matches 11 bases. Germline V gene data show CDR1 as KGHDR and CDR2 as SFDVKD. There are 15 residues in the CDR3. The V and J ends lost 6 bases and 4 bases, in that order; junction bases with no gene match: 5.

The CDR3 sequence is CASSVGAGVGNIQYF. The CDR3 DNA reads as TGTGCCAGCAGCGTCGGTGCAGGGGTTGGAAACATTCAGTACTTC. The chain employs TRBV9 and TRBJ2-4; TRBD1 might be the D (6 bases). The CDR3 has 15 residues. V lost 2 bases to trimming and J lost 6 bases, with 15 bases between them. Germline V gene lookup returns CDR1 SGDLS and CDR2 YYNGEE.

The chain recombines TRBV7-9 with TRBJ2-3, with TRBD2 matching over 7 bases. The CDR3 is made up of 15 amino acids. Germline V CDR1 and CDR2: SEHNR, FQNEAQ (reference sequence). Trimming cost V 8 bases and J 3 bases; bases outside gene matches: 11. CDR3 nucleotides: TGTGCCAGCGGGCGAGAGGCGGGAGTTACAGATACGCAGTATTTT. Translation gives CASGREAGVTDTQYF.

Written as DNA, the CDR3 is TGTGCCATCAGTGACGCGTCTGGGGCTGAAAAACTGTTTTTT. Its protein product is CAISDASGAEKLFF. The chain links TRBV10-3 to TRBJ1-4, with D tentatively TRBD1 (5 bases). Trimming cost V 3 bases and J 7 bases, with 12 bases left between them. The CDR3 runs to 14 residues. Germline V gene lookup returns CDR1 ENHRY and CDR2 SYGVKD.

This rearrangement joins TRBV12-3 or TRBV12-4 to TRBJ1-3; D is unresolved. The CDR3 extends over 13 amino acids. Deletions cut 5 bases from V and 0 bases from J, with 5 bases between. CDR3 DNA: TGTGCCAGCAGTGAGTACTCTGGAAACACCATATATTTT. Residues: CASSEYSGNTIYF.

The CDR3 DNA follows: TGTGCCAGTAGTATCGACAGGGGGCGCGATGGCTACACCTTC. Its translation: CASSIDRGRDGYTF. The J gene is TRBJ1-2, the V gene TRBV19; 10 bases line up with TRBD1. The trim removed 3 bases at V and 6 bases at J, leaving 4 bases unmatched. The CDR3 has 14 amino acids. The germline V gene has CDR1 LNHDA and CDR2 SQIVND (reference sequence).

The chain joins TRBV28 to TRBJ1-5; D uncertain. This CDR3 contains 13 residues. CDR1 is MDHEN, CDR2 SYDVKM, per germline. With 4 bases removed from V and 6 bases from J, the gap between germline ends came to 10 bases. The CDR3: CASSSLVGQPQHF. CDR3 sequence (DNA): TGTGCCAGCAGTTCACTTGTTGGTCAGCCCCAGCATTTT.

The rearrangement links TRBV14 to TRBJ1-1; D gene ambiguous. V lost 4 bases to trimming and J lost 1 base, with 10 bases between them. Germline V gene data show CDR1 as SGHDN and CDR2 as FVKESK. This CDR3 is built from 14 residues. The CDR3 region has the DNA TGTGCCAGCAGCCGCCCAGGTGCGAACACTGAAGCTTTCTTT. Its protein product is CASSRPGANTEAFF.

This chain joins TRBV27 and TRBJ2-7, with 8 bases that match TRBD1. The trim removed 3 bases at V and 4 bases at J, leaving 5 bases unmatched. Germline assignment: CDR1 MNHEY and CDR2 SMNVEV (reference sequence). The CDR3 extends over 14 amino acids. DNA for the CDR3: TGTGCCAGCAGTTTGTCAGGGGGCAGATACGAGCAGTACTTC. Its translation is CASSLSGGRYEQYF.

This clone was recorded a few times. The V and J genes are TRBV5-6 and TRBJ2-7; a weak D match, TRBD2 (6 bases). V gave up 1 base and J gave up 5 bases, with 16 bases separating them. The CDR3 runs 15 residues. Germline CDR1 reads SGHDT; CDR2 reads YYEEEE. The CDR3 bases are TGTGCCAGCAGCTTGTTGGCGGGGTCGCCCCACGAGCAGTACTTC. Its translation: CASSLLAGSPHEQYF.

The CDR3 protein is CASLNQGGFF. The CDR3 bases are TGTGCCTCACTAAACCAGGGAGGGTTCTTC. V usage is TRBV3-1 (or the pseudogene TRBV3-2) and J usage is TRBJ2-1; D may be TRBD2 (6 bases). CDR1 is LGHDT and CDR2 is YNNKEL in the germline V gene (reference sequence). This CDR3 spans 10 amino acids. V lost 11 bases and J 15 bases, leaving 17 bases between the germline ends.

This clone was recorded only once. Here the CDR3 DNA reads TGTGCCAGCAGCACAACAGGGGGGATGAGCCAGCCCCAGCATTTT. The encoded protein is CASSTTGGMSQPQHF. The V and J genes are TRBV7-2 and TRBJ1-5; 8 nucleotides line up with TRBD1. The CDR3 has 15 residues. CDR1 is SGHTA and CDR2 is FQGNSA in the germline V gene. J was trimmed by 7 bases and V by 5 bases; bases with no gene match: 10.

The gene calls are TRBV7-6 and TRBJ1-1; 7 positions agree with TRBD1. Trimming cost V 6 bases and J 1 base; bases outside gene matches: 11. Germline CDR1 and CDR2: SGHVS and FNYEAQ. The CDR3 loop spans 16 amino acids. CDR3 bases: TGTGCCAGCAGGCCGGGACAGAGTGGTGGGAACACTGAAGCTTTCTTT. It translates to CASRPGQSGGNTEAFF.

The rearrangement uses TRBV28 and TRBJ1-5, with D possibly TRBD1 on 5 matching bases. The CDR3 has 15 amino acids. The germline V gene has CDR1 MDHEN and CDR2 SYDVKM. Trimming stripped 3 bases from V and 1 base from J, with 10 bases between. In DNA, the CDR3 is TGTGCCAGCAGTTTCGGGCAGGGAAGCAATCAGCCCCAGCATTTT. It yields the protein CASSFGQGSNQPQHF. The full variable domain, in which reference TRBV28 and TRBJ1-5 provide the parts outside the CDR3, is DVKVTQSSRYLVKRTGEKVFLECVQDMDHENMFWYRQDPGLGLRLIYFSYDVKMKEKGDIPEGYSVSREKKERFSLILESASTNQTSMYLCASSFGQGSNQPQHFGDGTRLSIL.

J is TRBJ2-3 and V is TRBV12-3 or TRBV12-4, with 8 positions matching TRBD2. V lost 6 bases to trimming and J lost 8 bases; unmatched junction nucleotides: 7. This CDR3 region has 13 residues. The CDR3 spells CASRTSGGGTQYF. In DNA form, the CDR3 reads TGTGCCAGCAGGACCAGCGGGGGAGGTACGCAGTATTTT.

The V and J genes are TRBV7-2 and TRBJ1-2, with D possibly matching TRBD1 (6 bases). Germline V lookup: CDR1 SGHTA, CDR2 FQGNSA. The V gene lost 5 bases and the J gene lost 8 bases, with 18 bases spanning the gap. There are 14 residues in the CDR3. The CDR3 bases are TGTGCCAGCAGCCTTCGAGGACAGTCAGAGGGCTACACCTTC. This sequence encodes CASSLRGQSEGYTF.

The rearrangement links TRBV30 to TRBJ1-2; D gene unclear. The V end was cut by 2 bases, the J end by 4 bases, with 11 bases between. This CDR3 contains 13 residues. The germline V gene encodes CDR1 GTSNPN and CDR2 SVGIG (reference sequence). The CDR3, as DNA: TGTGCCTGGAGTCCTCAGTTGGTCTATGGCTACACCTTC. This codes for CAWSPQLVYGYTF.

This clone was observed a single time. The chain has TRBV4-3 and TRBJ2-3; D not resolved. CDR1 and CDR2 (germline): LGHNA, YSLEER. The V and J ends lost 3 bases and 0 bases respectively, with 19 bases between them. This CDR3 spans 18 amino acids. The CDR3 nucleotides read TGCGCCAGCAGCCAGAGGATTCAGATCAGACCTAGCACAGATACGCAGTATTTT. This gives the protein CASSQRIQIRPSTDTQYF.

The V gene is TRBV10-3, the J gene TRBJ2-1; D is perhaps TRBD2 (7 bases). Trimming stripped 3 bases from V and 8 bases from J, with 17 bases between. This CDR3 contains 15 residues. Germline assignment: CDR1 ENHRY and CDR2 SYGVKD. The CDR3 bases are TGTGCCATCAGTGAAAGGCGGGGGCTAGGGGATGAGCAGTTCTTC. It yields the protein CAISERRGLGDEQFF.

The chain carries TRBV19 and TRBJ2-7, with 8 bases that match TRBD2. The CDR3 sequence is 15 residues long. After removal of 0 bases from V and 3 bases from J, the junction contained 4 bases not matched to a gene. CDR1 LNHDA and CDR2 SQIVND come from the germline V gene (reference sequence). The CDR3, as DNA: TGTGCCAGTAGTATAGAGGTAGCGGGGAACTACGAGCAGTACTTC. It encodes CASSIEVAGNYEQYF.

The chain carries TRBV9 and TRBJ1-2; D is unclear. The ends were cut back, 0 bases at V and 4 bases at J, with 10 bases in the middle. Germline lookup yields CDR1 SGDLS and CDR2 YYNGEE. This CDR3 comprises 14 residues. The CDR3 loop is CASSVATVAYGYTF. Written as DNA, the CDR3 is TGTGCCAGCAGCGTAGCTACAGTTGCCTATGGCTACACCTTC.

V usage is TRBV27 and J usage is TRBJ1-1, with a weak D call TRBD1 (6 bases). In germline, CDR1 is MNHEY, CDR2 SMNVEV (reference sequence). The CDR3 consists of 15 residues. The V end lost 7 bases, the J end lost 6 bases, and 21 bases lay between the germline ends. The CDR3 is CASNLLPGQPAEAFF. The CDR3, as DNA: TGTGCCAGCAATCTTCTCCCGGGACAACCCGCTGAAGCTTTCTTT.

V usage is TRBV20-1 and J usage is TRBJ2-3; 12 bases line up with TRBD2. The CDR3 spans 15 residues. The junction had 3 bases not matched to a gene; V was cut back by 3 bases and J by 2 bases. From germline, CDR1 is DFQATT and CDR2 SNEGSKA (reference sequence). The CDR3 protein is CSASGLAGHTDTQYF. CDR3 bases: TGCAGTGCTAGTGGACTAGCGGGGCACACAGATACGCAGTATTTT.

The chain joins TRBV28 to TRBJ2-1; D not resolved. The V gene lost 6 bases and the J gene lost 2 bases, with 14 bases spanning the gap. Per the germline V gene, CDR1 is MDHEN and CDR2 is SYDVKM. The CDR3 loop spans 15 amino acids. In nucleotides, the CDR3 is TGTGCCAGCAGGAAAAAGAGTACTACCTACAATGAGCAGTTCTTC. It yields the protein CASRKKSTTYNEQFF. The whole variable domain, remainder taken from reference TRBV28 and TRBJ2-1, is DVKVTQSSRYLVKRTGEKVFLECVQDMDHENMFWYRQDPGLGLRLIYFSYDVKMKEKGDIPEGYSVSREKKERFSLILESASTNQTSMYLCASRKKSTTYNEQFFGPGTRLTVL.

J is TRBJ2-3 and V is TRBV7-9, with 9 bases fitting TRBD2. The CDR3 is 14 amino acids. After removal of 4 bases from V and 8 bases from J, the junction contained 7 bases not matched to a gene. Per germline, CDR1 SEHNR and CDR2 FQNEAQ (reference sequence). The CDR3 sequence is CASSSGTSWGTQYF. In DNA form, the CDR3 reads TGTGCCAGCAGCTCCGGGACTAGCTGGGGTACGCAGTATTTT.

V is TRBV5-6 and J is TRBJ2-2; TRBD1 matches at 9 bases. V lost 3 bases, J lost 7 bases, and 7 bases stayed unmatched. This CDR3 has 15 amino acids. CDR1 is SGHDT, CDR2 YYEEEE, per germline. The CDR3 nucleotides read TGTGCCAGCAGCTCCCAGACAGGGGGTGTCGGGGAGCTGTTTTTT. It codes for CASSSQTGGVGELFF.